This entry concerns a single TCR beta chain. TCRdb fed the 5' RACE reads into MiXCR, producing one record per CDR3 protein. The sample contains around 670,000 distinct CDR3 sequences, around 5.7% of which appear only once. These data originate in a study of identical twins. This CDR3 comprises 18 residues. Germline CDR1 SGHAT, CDR2 FQNNGV. The J segment lost 4 bases and the V segment lost 5 bases, leaving 11 bases of the junction unmatched. Donors were all healthy Caucasians. This TCR was sampled from a man aged 18 to 29 in good health. The chain combines TRBV11-2 with TRBJ2-6, with TRBD2 identical over 10 bases. The sample was naive T cells sorted from blood. In nucleotides, the CDR3 is TGTGCCAGCAGCGAGATCCTAGCGGGAGCCCACGGGGCCAACGTCCTGACTTTC. Encoded protein: CASSEILAGAHGANVLTF.